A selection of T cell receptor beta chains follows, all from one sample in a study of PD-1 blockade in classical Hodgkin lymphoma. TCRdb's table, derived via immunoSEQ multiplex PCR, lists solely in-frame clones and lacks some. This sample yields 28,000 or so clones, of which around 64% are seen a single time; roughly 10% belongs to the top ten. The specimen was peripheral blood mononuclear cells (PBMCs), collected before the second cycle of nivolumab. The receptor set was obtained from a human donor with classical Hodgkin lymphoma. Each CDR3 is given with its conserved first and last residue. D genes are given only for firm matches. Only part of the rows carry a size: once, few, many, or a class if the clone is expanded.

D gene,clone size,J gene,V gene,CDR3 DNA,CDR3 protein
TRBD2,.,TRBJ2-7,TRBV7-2,TGTGCCAGCAGCTATAGTGGGACTAGCGGCCACGAGCAGTACTTC,CASSYSGTSGHEQYF
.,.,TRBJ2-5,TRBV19,TGTGCCACTCGAGGGCCCACCCAAGAGACCCAGTACTTC,CATRGPTQETQYF
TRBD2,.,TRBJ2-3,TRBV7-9,TGTGCCAGCAGCTCCCGGATAGCGGGGGCACTCCGTAGCACAGATACGCAGTATTTT,CASSSRIAGALRSTDTQYF
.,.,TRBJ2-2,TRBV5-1,TGCGCCAGCAGCTTTAGGGACACCGGGGAGCTGTTTTTT,CASSFRDTGELFF
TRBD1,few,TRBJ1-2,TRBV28,TGTGCCAGCAGTTTGGTAGGGACAGGTAGCTATGGCTACACCTTC,CASSLVGTGSYGYTF
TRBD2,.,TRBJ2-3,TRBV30,TGTGCCGGGACTAGCGGGGCCACAGATACGCAGTATTTT,CAGTSGATDTQYF
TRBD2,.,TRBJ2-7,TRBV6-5,TGTGCCAGCAGTAAACATAGCGGGACCTACGAGCAGTACTTC,CASSKHSGTYEQYF
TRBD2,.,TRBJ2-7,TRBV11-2,TGTGCCAGCAGCTTAGAGGGGGGAGGGGACGAGCAGTACTTC,CASSLEGGGDEQYF
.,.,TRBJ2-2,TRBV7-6,TGTGCCAGCAGCTTAGTTGTAGCGGTGAACACCGGGGAGCTGTTTTTT,CASSLVVAVNTGELFF
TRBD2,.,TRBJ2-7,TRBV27,TGTGCCAGCAGCCGTGCACTAGCGACTTACGAGCAGTACTTC,CASSRALATYEQYF
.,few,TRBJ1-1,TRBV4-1,TGCGCCAGCAGCCAAGTTTCGGGGGGCGCAGGCCCTTTCTTT,CASSQVSGGAGPFF
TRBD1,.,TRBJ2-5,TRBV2,TGTGCCAGCCGTGACGACTTGACAGGGCAAGAGACCCAGTACTTC,CASRDDLTGQETQYF
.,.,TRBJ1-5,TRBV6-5,TGTGCCAGCGCCACGGCAGAAATTAGCAATCAGCCCCAGCATTTT,CASATAEISNQPQHF
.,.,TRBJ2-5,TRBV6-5,TGTGCCAGCAGTCTAGATACAGGGAAAGAGACCCAGTACTTC,CASSLDTGKETQYF
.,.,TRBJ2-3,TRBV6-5,TGTGCCAGCAGTTACTCTTGGGACACAGATACGCAGTATTTT,CASSYSWDTDTQYF
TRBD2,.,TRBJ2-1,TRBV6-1,TGTGCCAGCAGTGAAGGGGTAGCGGGGGGGAGGACTGAGCAGTTCTTC,CASSEGVAGGRTEQFF
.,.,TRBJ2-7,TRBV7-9,TGTGCCAGCAGCCCCAGTGGGCGGGACTACGAGCAGTACTTC,CASSPSGRDYEQYF
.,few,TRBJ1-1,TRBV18,TGTGCCAGCTCACCATTGGAGGATTCCACTGAAGCTTTCTTT,CASSPLEDSTEAFF
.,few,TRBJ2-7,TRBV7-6,TGTGCCAGCAGCTTAGACAGATCCTACGAGCAGTACTTC,CASSLDRSYEQYF
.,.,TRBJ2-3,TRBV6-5,TGTGCCAGCAGTACTGACGGGTTGAATACGCAGTATTTT,CASSTDGLNTQYF
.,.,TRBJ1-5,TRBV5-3,TGTGCCAGAAGCATCCCAGGGATGCGCAATCAGCCCCAGCATTTT,CARSIPGMRNQPQHF
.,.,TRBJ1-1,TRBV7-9,TGTGCCAGCAGCCCATCGGACAGCCCGAACACTGAAGCTTTCTTT,CASSPSDSPNTEAFF
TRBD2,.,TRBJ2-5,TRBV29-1,TGCAGCGTTGAAGGGACTAGCGGGGACCAAGAGACCCAGTACTTC,CSVEGTSGDQETQYF
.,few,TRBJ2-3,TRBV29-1,TGCAGCGTTGATCGGCATACAGATACGCAGTATTTT,CSVDRHTDTQYF
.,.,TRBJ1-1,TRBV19,TGTGCCAGTATTCCGGGCAGAGGGAGGAACACTGAAGCTTTCTTT,CASIPGRGRNTEAFF
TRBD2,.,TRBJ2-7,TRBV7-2,TGTGCCAGCAGCTTAGGTAGCGGGAGGACCTACGAGCAGTACTTC,CASSLGSGRTYEQYF
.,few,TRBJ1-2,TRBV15,TGTGCCACCAGCACCGACAGAAACTATGGCTACACCTTC,CATSTDRNYGYTF
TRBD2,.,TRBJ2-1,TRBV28,TGTGCCAGCAGGCCAACTAGCGGCTACTACAATGAGCAGTTCTTC,CASRPTSGYYNEQFF
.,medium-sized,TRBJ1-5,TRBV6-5,TGTGCCAGCAGTGGTGGTTTCGGGCCCCAGCATTTT,CASSGGFGPQHF
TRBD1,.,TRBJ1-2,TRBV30,TGTGCCTCTACGGGGGGGACAGGGGATAATGGCTACACCTTC,CASTGGTGDNGYTF
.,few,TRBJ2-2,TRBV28,TGTGCCAGCAGTTTCCTAGGACAGACCGTAACCGGGGAGCTGTTTTTT,CASSFLGQTVTGELFF
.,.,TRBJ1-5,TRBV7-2,TGTGCCAGCAGCTTACTGGCATTAGATAGCAATCAGCCCCAGCATTTT,CASSLLALDSNQPQHF
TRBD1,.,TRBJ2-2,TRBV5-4,TGTGCCAGCAGTCGGACAGGGAACACCGGGGAGCTGTTTTTT,CASSRTGNTGELFF
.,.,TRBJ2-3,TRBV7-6,TGTGCCAGCAGCTTTAAGGGAAGGGGGTACCGGGGCACAGATACGCAGTATTTT,CASSFKGRGYRGTDTQYF
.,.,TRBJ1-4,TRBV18,TGTGCCAGCTCACCCAAAGGTAGGGCAGGAGGATTGGATGAAAAACTGTTTTTT,CASSPKGRAGGLDEKLFF
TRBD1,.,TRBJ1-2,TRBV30,TGTGCCTGGGATACCGGGACAGGGTCCTATGGCTACACCTTC,CAWDTGTGSYGYTF
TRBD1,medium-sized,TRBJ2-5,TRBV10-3,TGTGCCATCAGTGAAGGGGACAGGGTGGCCCAGTACTTC,CAISEGDRVAQYF
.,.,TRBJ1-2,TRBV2,TGTGCCAGCAGTGAGACTCTCAGGGGAACTAACTATGGCTACACCTTC,CASSETLRGTNYGYTF
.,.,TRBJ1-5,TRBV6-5,TGTGCCAGCAGTTACTCAGACAATCAGCCCCAGCATTTT,CASSYSDNQPQHF
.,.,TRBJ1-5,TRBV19,TGTGCCAGTAGTATGGGAGGAGGTATCAGCAATCAGCCCCAGCATTTT,CASSMGGGISNQPQHF
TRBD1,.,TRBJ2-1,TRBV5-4,TGTGCCAGCAGCGCTGGATGGGACAGGGAACTTGTTGAGCAGTTCTTC,CASSAGWDRELVEQFF
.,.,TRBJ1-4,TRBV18,TGTGCCAGCTCGCCTATTAGGACAGTTGATGAAAAACTGTTTTTT,CASSPIRTVDEKLFF
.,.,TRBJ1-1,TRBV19,TGTGCCAGTAGTATAGGTGGAGTCGGGGGAAACACTGAAGCTTTCTTT,CASSIGGVGGNTEAFF
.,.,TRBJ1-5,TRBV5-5,TGTGCCAGCAGCTTGTGGGTGGATAGCAATCAGCCCCAGCATTTT,CASSLWVDSNQPQHF
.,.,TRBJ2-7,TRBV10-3,TGTGCCATCAGTGAGTCAAGCTACGAGCAGTACTTC,CAISESSYEQYF
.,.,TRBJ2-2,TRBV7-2,TGTGCCAGCAACTTAGCAGGGGTTGCAGGCACCGGGGAGCTGTTTTTT,CASNLAGVAGTGELFF
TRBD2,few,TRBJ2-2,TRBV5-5,TGTGCCAGCAGCTTGTCAGCGGGGGGCACCGGGGAGCTGTTTTTT,CASSLSAGGTGELFF
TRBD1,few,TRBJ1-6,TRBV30,TGTGCCTGGAATTCGGGGACAGGGAATTCACCCCTCCACTTT,CAWNSGTGNSPLHF